This T cell receptor beta chain was documented in a study of tumor and adjacent non-tumor tissue in lung cancer listed by TCRdb under 2018. With regard to the full study: Patients with adenocarcinoma (12), squamous cell carcinoma (2) and small cell lung cancer (1) were included in the cohort. The 15 or so patients were aged roughly 31 to 80 years, included about ten men and 5 women, and had TNM stage I to III disease. Sequencing produced 100 million to 150 million productive TCRbeta reads in total, an average of about 4.5 million reads per sample. The study compared bulk TCRbeta repertoires between lung tumor tissue and matched distant non-tumor lung tissue from fewer than 18 lung cancer patients. TCRbeta CDR3 sequencing was performed on 25 to 35 paired specimens, with one tumor sample and one normal lung sample collected per patient. The full study reports these points: With only roughly 15 patients in the cohort, the authors noted that larger samples and more detailed clinical data are needed. Tumor tissue showed significantly greater TCR diversity (inverse Simpson) than normal lung tissue (431.37 vs 166.20, P = 0.0075, Mann-Whitney U test). TCR diversity was significantly higher in younger patients, and greater tumor TCR diversity was associated with shorter overall survival and shorter disease-free survival. Peripheral blood was not sequenced, so blood TCRbeta repertoires in these lung cancer patients were not examined. In normal lung, the top 100 clones accounted for a significantly larger cumulative share of the repertoire than in tumor tissue. Neither the sequencing platform nor unique molecular identifiers are mentioned in the methods.

About this clonotype itself: Which antigen it targets is not known. No base quality values were provided; no much bigger clone lies one nucleotide off.

RNA was extracted from bulk unsorted tissue and checked for quality with a NanoDrop ND-1000 and an Agilent 2100. Normal lung samples were distant non-tumor tissue taken more than 3 cm from the tumor edge. The donors were newly diagnosed lung cancer patients admitted for thoracic surgery in China from August to November 2014 who had not received prior chemotherapy. The study excluded patients who had received radiotherapy or chemotherapy before or who had another cancer at the same time. Pieces of surgical tissue measuring roughly 1-2.2 cm3 were kept in RNAlater solution and held at -80 degrees C until needed. The CDR3 covers 13 residues, taking in both the cysteine and the phenylalanine. Only CDR3 DNA remains: 39 bases, in frame from the first base. V is cut by 9 bases and J by 3 bases, and the space between the germline ends is 14 bases. CDR1 and CDR2 are drawn from the germline V gene: MNHEY, SVGEGT.

Library preparation employed multiplex PCR. TCRdb records Illumina HiSeq 2500 as the sequencer. Following protocols modified from ARM-PCR, the researchers constructed TCRbeta libraries through three rounds of nested PCR with primers (Table S4). Before sequencing, PCR products of 200-500 bp were cut from the gel and purified using the QIAquick gel extraction kit. The authors' analysis ran thus. Reads were cleaned with Trimmomatic, merged with FLASH into complete CDR3 sequences, and assigned to V(D)J germline segments with MiTCR. Clonal diversity was calculated as the inverse Simpson's index using VDJtools. Productive reads were defined as in-frame sequences without a premature stop codon. Using fastp trimming at Q25 and MiXCR clonotype assembly, TCRdb reanalyzed the public sequencing data and kept in-frame beta chains. Here each entry gathers all rows of one CDR3 protein and keeps the most common genes and DNA. The V and J calls reflect TCRdb's pipeline rather than the authors' work. The sample yields 60,000 to 70,000 distinct CDR3 sequences; more than 65% were counted once. The ten biggest clones cover around 43% of the sample.

This TCR came from a man aged 55-75 years with non-small cell lung cancer. The sequence is built from TRBV6-2 or TRBV6-3 and TRBJ2-5; the D segment could be TRBD2, given 5 matching bases. Sequencing was performed on distant non-tumor lung tissue. The CDR3 region reads CASGPTSEETQYF. The nucleotide sequence reads TGTGCCAGTGGCCCTACTAGTGAAGAGACCCAGTACTTC.